The 32 T cell receptor beta chains reported below all come from one sample, sequenced in a study of blood T cell repertoires in COVID-19. Sequencing was performed with immunoSEQ multiplex PCR; in TCRdb, only in-frame clones are kept and a portion is missing. This table holds under 200,000 clones, 87% found once. The sequenced material came from peripheral blood. The receptors originated from a man in his 60s with active or convalescent COVID-19.

This clone was seen repeatedly, ten times or more. The V gene is TRBV14, the J gene TRBJ1-2, with a tentative D call TRBD1 (5 bases). The CDR3 extends over 17 amino acids. Trimming cost V 0 bases and J 4 bases, with 18 bases left between them. Germline V gives CDR1 SGHDN, CDR2 FVKESK. CDR3 bases: TGTGCCAGCAGCCAAGACACCCTGACGGGGGAGGTCTATGGCTACACCTTC. As protein: CASSQDTLTGEVYGYTF.

This clone was recorded once. This chain uses TRBV7-9 with TRBJ2-3, with TRBD1 matching over 7 bases. Germline CDR1 is SEHNR and CDR2 is FQNEAQ (reference sequence). There are 15 residues in the CDR3. J gave up 2 bases and V 5 bases, and 7 bases lay outside the gene matches. CDR3 sequence: CASSETGLATDTQYF. For the CDR3, the DNA is TGTGCCAGCAGCGAGACAGGGTTAGCCACAGATACGCAGTATTTT.

V gene TRBV5-5 combines with J gene TRBJ1-5; D call uncertain. CDR1 and CDR2 from the germline V gene are SGHKS and YYEKEE (reference sequence). V lost 0 bases and J 2 bases, leaving 12 bases between the germline ends. The CDR3 runs 16 residues. The CDR3 reads CASSLGARHGNQPQHF. The DNA for the CDR3 is TGTGCCAGCAGCTTGGGTGCGCGACATGGCAATCAGCCCCAGCATTTT. The full variable domain, rest sourced from reference TRBV5-5 and TRBJ1-5, is DAGVTQSPTHLIKTRGQQVTLRCSPISGHKSVSWYQQVLGQGPQFIFQYYEKEERGRGNFPDRFSARQFPNYSSELNVNALLLGDSALYLCASSLGARHGNQPQHFGDGTRLSIL.

This clone was seen just once. The J gene is TRBJ2-5, the V gene TRBV27; the D gene is possibly TRBD2 (5 bases). With 5 bases removed from V and 0 bases from J, the gap between germline ends came to 16 bases. The CDR3 has 16 residues. Germline V CDR1 and CDR2: MNHEY, SMNVEV (reference sequence). The CDR3 protein is CASSLRGLSYQETQYF. The CDR3, as DNA: TGTGCCAGCAGTCTCCGCGGACTCTCCTACCAAGAGACCCAGTACTTC.

This rearrangement joins TRBV9 to TRBJ1-2; possible D gene TRBD1, 6 bases. Trimming removed 4 bases from V and 5 bases from J, with 15 bases in between. This CDR3 is built from 14 residues. Germline-derived CDR1 and CDR2 are SGDLS and YYNGEE. The DNA for the CDR3 is TGTGCCAGCAGCCCATTGCGGGGGCAATATGGCTACACCTTC. Its translation is CASSPLRGQYGYTF.

The chain is built from TRBV2 and TRBJ1-4; 8 bases agree with TRBD1. In germline, CDR1 is SNHLY, CDR2 FYNNEI. The CDR3 extends over 14 amino acids. V shed 5 bases and J 7 bases; nucleotides not matched to a gene: 6. The CDR3, as DNA: TGTGCCAGCAGTCGACAGGGGAGGGTTGAAAAACTGTTTTTT. Its translation is CASSRQGRVEKLFF.

The chain couples TRBV5-5 to TRBJ2-5; 7 bases match TRBD1. V shed 0 bases and J 5 bases; nucleotides not matched to a gene: 10. The CDR3 sequence is 16 residues long. Germline values: CDR1 SGHKS, CDR2 YYEKEE (reference sequence). The CDR3 spells CASSLASTGRGETQYF. The CDR3 coding sequence is TGTGCCAGCAGCTTGGCTTCGACAGGGAGAGGGGAGACCCAGTACTTC.

The rearrangement joins TRBV5-6 to TRBJ1-5; TRBD1 might be the D (6 bases). This CDR3 is built from 16 residues. V was trimmed by 4 bases and J by 0 bases, leaving 14 bases between them. Germline loops: CDR1 SGHDT, CDR2 YYEEEE. CDR3 DNA: TGTGCCAGCAGCCTTGGCGGCAGGGGTAGCAATCAGCCCCAGCATTTT. This sequence encodes CASSLGGRGSNQPQHF.

This clone appeared once. The chain has TRBV5-1 and TRBJ1-2; 8 bases are a match to TRBD1. The CDR3 totals 14 residues. CDR1 SGHRS and CDR2 YFSETQ come from the germline V gene. J was trimmed by 4 bases and V by 6 bases; bases with no gene match: 8. Here the CDR3 reads CASNLQTGAYGYTF. DNA of the CDR3: TGCGCCAGCAACCTCCAGACAGGGGCCTATGGCTACACCTTC.

This chain joins TRBV10-3 and TRBJ2-5; 7 positions match TRBD2. The length of the CDR3 is 14 residues. Losses at the gene ends were 7 bases for V and 7 bases for J; bases not matched to a gene: 12. The V gene's germline CDR1 is ENHRY and CDR2 SYGVKD. The CDR3: CAITASGGVGTQYF. CDR3 in DNA: TGTGCCATCACAGCTAGCGGTGGGGTAGGGACCCAGTACTTC.

The V gene is TRBV4-1, the J gene TRBJ2-7, with TRBD1 matching over 8 bases. CDR3 length equals 14 residues. Germline loops: CDR1 MGHRA, CDR2 YSYEKL. V shed 0 bases, J shed 7 bases, and the junction held 5 bases outside the gene matches. CDR3 bases: TGCGCCAGCAGCCAAGACAGGGGGCGCCGAGAGCAGTACTTC. Translating it yields CASSQDRGRREQYF.

The chain combines TRBV9 with TRBJ1-4, with D tentatively TRBD1 (6 bases). This CDR3 has 15 amino acids. V was cut by 0 bases and J by 6 bases, with 12 bases left in between. Germline V gene data show CDR1 as SGDLS and CDR2 as YYNGEE. DNA for the CDR3: TGTGCCAGCAGCGTAGAGGGCAGGGGAGATGAAAAACTGTTTTTT. Translated, it gives CASSVEGRGDEKLFF.

Regarding this clone: The identical CDR3 is also encoded by other nucleotide sequences in the sample. This chain joins TRBV2 and TRBJ1-2; 9 nucleotides line up with TRBD1. CDR3 size: 13 residues. The V segment lost 4 bases and the J segment 5 bases; nucleotides outside the gene matches: 2. Germline CDR1 SNHLY, CDR2 FYNNEI. Written as DNA, the CDR3 is TGTGCCAGCAGTGCACAGGGGGCATATGGCTACACCTTC. This codes for CASSAQGAYGYTF.

Here the CDR3 DNA reads TGTTCCTACCACCCCACCCCTAAATACAATGAGCAGTTCTTC. Its protein product is CSYHPTPKYNEQFF. This rearrangement joins TRBV24-1 to TRBJ2-1; unclear D gene. From germline, CDR1 is KGHDR and CDR2 SFDVKD. The CDR3 consists of 14 residues.

The CDR3 region is CASRQGGTGELFF. DNA of the CDR3: TGTGCCAGTAGACAGGGCGGGACCGGGGAGCTGTTTTTT. The chain is built from TRBV3-1 (or the pseudogene TRBV3-2) and TRBJ2-2; 7 positions match TRBD1. CDR1 is LGHDT, CDR2 YNNKEL, per germline (reference sequence). The CDR3 runs to 13 residues. J gave up 5 bases and V 9 bases, and 6 bases lay outside the gene matches.

The CDR3 DNA reads TGTGCCAGCAGCCCCGGGGGGGCGGGGTCCTACGAGCAGTACTTC. Residues: CASSPGGAGSYEQYF. This chain connects TRBV11-2 to TRBJ2-7; 8 nucleotides agree with TRBD2. The CDR3 is 15 residues long. V gave up 5 bases and J gave up 1 base; unmatched junction bases: 7. Germline values: CDR1 SGHAT, CDR2 FQNNGV.

The chain uses TRBV15 and TRBJ2-7; 8 bases are shared with TRBD1. Looked up from germline, CDR1 is LNHNV and CDR2 is YYDKDF (reference sequence). V shed 3 bases and J 1 base; nucleotides not matched to a gene: 2. This CDR3 is 14 amino acids long. The CDR3 DNA is TGTGCCACCAGCAGGGACAGGGCTTCCTACGAGCAGTACTTC. Its protein product is CATSRDRASYEQYF.

The chain uses TRBV10-2 and TRBJ2-7, with a tentative D call TRBD1 (5 bases). Germline-derived CDR1 and CDR2 are WSHSY and SAAADI. This CDR3 comprises 14 residues. Trimming stripped 7 bases from V and 4 bases from J, with 17 bases between. The CDR3 sequence: CASIGQQGRYEQYF. CDR3 sequence (DNA): TGCGCCAGCATAGGTCAGCAGGGAAGGTACGAGCAGTACTTC.

V and J are TRBV5-1 and TRBJ2-1; 8 bases match TRBD1. CDR3 size: 19 residues. V gave up 0 bases and J gave up 1 base; unmatched junction bases: 12. Germline values: CDR1 SGHRS, CDR2 YFSETQ. In nucleotides, the CDR3 is TGCGCCAGCAGCTTGGATCCCTCGGACAGGGCTTGGTCCTACAATGAGCAGTTCTTC. Protein product: CASSLDPSDRAWSYNEQFF.

The V gene is TRBV7-2, the J gene TRBJ1-3; D not certain. V lost 4 bases and J lost 0, with 10 bases in between. The CDR3 has 15 residues. Germline assignment: CDR1 SGHTA and CDR2 FQGNSA. As DNA, the CDR3 is TGTGCCAGCAGCTCCGACACATTCTCTGGAAACACCATATATTTT. Translating gives CASSSDTFSGNTIYF.

The chain employs TRBV5-1 and TRBJ1-1, with D possibly being TRBD1 (6 bases). Per germline, CDR1 SGHRS and CDR2 YFSETQ. The length of the CDR3 is 15 residues. The germline V and J ends were trimmed by 4 bases and 0 bases, with 13 bases remaining between them. The CDR3 sequence: CASSILTGMNTEAFF. DNA of the CDR3: TGCGCCAGCAGCATCCTAACAGGGATGAACACTGAAGCTTTCTTT. Full variable domain (remainder filled in from reference TRBV5-1 and TRBJ1-1): KAGVTQTPRYLIKTRGQQVTLSCSPISGHRSVSWYQQTPGQGLQFLFEYFSETQRNKGNFPGRFSGRQFSNSRSEMNVSTLELGDSALYLCASSILTGMNTEAFFGQGTRLTVV.

The rearrangement uses TRBV9 and TRBJ1-2; D remains ambiguous. There are 14 residues in the CDR3. The germline V and J ends were trimmed by 4 bases and 2 bases, with 12 bases remaining between them. The germline V gene has CDR1 SGDLS and CDR2 YYNGEE. CDR3 bases: TGTGCCAGCAGCCCCTCGGGTGAGAACTATGGCTACACCTTC. It specifies CASSPSGENYGYTF.

The chain is built from TRBV6-1 and TRBJ2-1, with TRBD2 matching over 7 bases. V lost 1 base to trimming and J lost 13 bases; unmatched junction nucleotides: 13. Germline values: CDR1 MNHNS, CDR2 SASEGT. The CDR3 length is 15 residues. CDR3 sequence: CASSEGRTSPVSQFF. DNA for the CDR3: TGTGCCAGCAGTGAAGGGCGGACTAGTCCTGTTAGCCAGTTCTTC.

CDR3 coding DNA: TGTGCCAGTGTCGGACAGCTTAGCAATCAGCCCCAGCATTTT. Amino acid sequence: CASVGQLSNQPQHF. The chain joins TRBV19 to TRBJ1-5, with D possibly matching TRBD1 (6 bases). There are 14 residues in the CDR3. V was shortened by 8 bases and J by 0 bases, with 11 bases between the two germline ends. Germline CDR1 is LNHDA and CDR2 is SQIVND (reference sequence). The variable domain in full, completed from reference TRBV19 and TRBJ1-5, reads DGGITQSPKYLFRKEGQNVTLSCEQNLNHDAMYWYRQDPGQGLRLIYYSQIVNDFQKGDIAEGYSVSREKKESFPLTVTSAQKNPTAFYLCASVGQLSNQPQHFGDGTRLSIL.

J is TRBJ1-1 and V is TRBV7-9, with D possibly being TRBD1 (6 bases). Germline V gene sequence: CDR1 SEHNR, CDR2 FQNEAQ (reference sequence). The V gene lost 4 bases and the J gene lost 5 bases, with 17 bases spanning the gap. The CDR3 contains 15 residues. The CDR3 DNA reads as TGTGCCAGCAGCTGGGGGCCCGACCGGGTAACTGAAGCTTTCTTT. It encodes CASSWGPDRVTEAFF.

There are a few counts of this clone. This chain connects TRBV10-3 to TRBJ1-3; maybe TRBD1 (6 bases). Germline loops: CDR1 ENHRY, CDR2 SYGVKD. Trimming cost V 10 bases and J 5 bases, with 21 bases left between them. The CDR3 runs to 15 residues. In DNA form, the CDR3 reads TGTGCCACTTTTCCCCAACAGGGTAATAGAAACACCATATATTTT. The encoded protein is CATFPQQGNRNTIYF.

This rearrangement joins TRBV5-1 to TRBJ1-1, with TRBD1 identical over 11 bases. With 0 bases clipped from V and 4 bases from J, the junction kept 2 bases outside the gene matches. Germline V lookup: CDR1 SGHRS, CDR2 YFSETQ. There are 15 residues in the CDR3. In DNA, the CDR3 is TGCGCCAGCAGCTTGGGTGGGACAGGGGGCACTGAAGCTTTCTTT. Amino acids: CASSLGGTGGTEAFF.

As regards this clone: Other DNA sequences in this specimen translate into the identical CDR3. The chain carries TRBV3-1 (or the pseudogene TRBV3-2) and TRBJ1-6; D ambiguous. Deletions cut 1 base from V and 7 bases from J, with 8 bases between. The CDR3 is 14 amino acids. Per germline, CDR1 LGHDT and CDR2 YNNKEL (reference sequence). The CDR3 nucleotides read TGTGCCAGCAGCCAAGGGCAGGCAAATTCACCCCTCCACTTT. It codes for CASSQGQANSPLHF.

DNA of the CDR3: TGTGCCAGTAGTATTCCAGGGACAGGGGGCTACGAGCAGTACTTC. Protein: CASSIPGTGGYEQYF. The J gene is TRBJ2-7, the V gene TRBV19; 11 bases map to TRBD1. This CDR3 is built from 15 residues. Trimming cost V 3 bases and J 3 bases; bases outside gene matches: 4. Per the germline V gene, CDR1 is LNHDA and CDR2 is SQIVND (reference sequence).

V gene TRBV5-6 combines with J gene TRBJ2-7; 8 positions match TRBD1. Trimming took 4 bases from V and 2 from J; bases not matched to a gene: 8. The CDR3 contains 15 residues. CDR1 is SGHDT, CDR2 YYEEEE, per germline. CDR3 sequence: CASSPTGTGPYEQYF. CDR3 coding DNA: TGTGCCAGCAGCCCCACCGGGACAGGCCCCTACGAGCAGTACTTC.

V gene TRBV9 combines with J gene TRBJ1-2, with 7 nucleotides matching TRBD1. The CDR3 is 14 amino acids. Germline trimming cut 4 bases from V and 6 bases from J; bases unmatched to any gene: 9. Looked up from germline, CDR1 is SGDLS and CDR2 is YYNGEE. The CDR3 loop is CASSHRQGGDGYTF. The CDR3 coding sequence is TGTGCCAGCAGCCATAGACAGGGTGGAGATGGCTACACCTTC.

This sequence joins TRBV5-1 and TRBJ2-7; 14 bases match TRBD2. The ends lost 4 bases at V and 7 bases at J; junction bases unmatched: 22. CDR3 length: 20 residues. Germline assignment: CDR1 SGHRS and CDR2 YFSETQ. This CDR3 is CASSTGSVLGTSGGLGEQYF. The CDR3 DNA sequence: TGCGCCAGCAGCACGGGGAGCGTTTTAGGGACTAGCGGGGGACTGGGAGAGCAGTACTTC.